This T cell receptor beta chain was recovered during a study of T-cell memory formation after mild COVID-19. Study-level information: The study found TCR clusters largely donor specific. General study points: Among CD4+ contracting clones, most were CM and EM, and CD8+ ones EMRA. A second wave of clones peaked on day 37, and their SARS-CoV-2 specificity went unconfirmed.

One entry per CDR3 protein results from TCRdb running MiXCR on the 5' RACE reads. The sample has hundreds of thousands of distinct CDR3 sequences, around 28% seen once. Remarks on this clonotype: Its antigen is not known.

The length of the CDR3 is 17 residues. In germline, CDR1 is SGHRS, CDR2 YFSETQ. V shed 0 bases, J shed 6 bases, and the junction held 8 bases outside the gene matches. The TCR comes from an adult woman who had mild COVID-19 (a few samples of this study predate the infection). Cell type and time point are not known. The specimen sequenced was PBMCs or a T cell subset sorted from them (not recorded which). The chain is built from TRBV5-1 and TRBJ2-3; TRBD2 matches 12 bases. The DNA of the CDR3 is TGCGCCAGCAGCTTGGGTTCTAGCGGGAGGGCCTCGGATACGCAGTATTTT. It translates to CASSLGSSGRASDTQYF.